The 31 T cell receptor beta chains listed next were all sequenced from one sample in a study of blood T cell repertoires in COVID-19. Sequencing was performed with immunoSEQ multiplex PCR; in TCRdb, only in-frame clones are kept and a portion is missing. The repertoire holds roughly 64,000 clones, with around 86% as singletons. Sequenced: peripheral blood. These receptors all come from a man aged 50 to 60 with active COVID-19.

The chain is built from TRBV15 and TRBJ2-7; 9 bases are shared with TRBD2. The V segment lost 3 bases and the J segment 2 bases; nucleotides outside the gene matches: 5. This CDR3 comprises 15 residues. Germline V gene sequence: CDR1 LNHNV, CDR2 YYDKDF (reference sequence). The CDR3 coding sequence is TGTGCCACCAGCAGGAGCGGCGGGGGGGCCTACGAGCAGTACTTC. Amino acids: CATSRSGGGAYEQYF.

The rearrangement joins TRBV19 to TRBJ1-6; a weak D match, TRBD1 (6 bases). Per the germline V gene, CDR1 is LNHDA and CDR2 is SQIVND (reference sequence). V gave up 0 bases and J gave up 0 bases, with 9 bases separating them. This CDR3 comprises 17 residues. As DNA, the CDR3 is TGTGCCAGTAGTATAGATACAGGGAGCTCCTATAATTCACCCCTCCACTTT. The encoded protein is CASSIDTGSSYNSPLHF.

V usage is TRBV13 and J usage is TRBJ2-1, with no clear D. Germline V gene data show CDR1 as PRHDT and CDR2 as FYEKMQ (reference sequence). The CDR3 contains 14 residues. Trimming took 1 base from V and 3 from J, leaving 7 bases between them. DNA of the CDR3: TGTGCCAGCAGCTTAGATAACGGCTACAATGAGCAGTTCTTC. Its protein product is CASSLDNGYNEQFF. Supplemented by reference TRBV13 and TRBJ2-1, the full variable domain reads AAGVIQSPRHLIKEKRETATLKCYPIPRHDTVYWYQQGPGQDPQFLISFYEKMQSDKGSIPDRFSAQQFSDYHSELNMSSLELGDSALYFCASSLDNGYNEQFFGPGTRLTVL.

In DNA form, the CDR3 reads TGTGCCAGCTCACCACCGGGGGGGATCAGCACAGATACGCAGTATTTT. Protein: CASSPPGGISTDTQYF. The chain uses TRBV18 and TRBJ2-3, with 7 bases aligning to TRBD2. CDR3 length: 16 residues. Per germline, CDR1 KGHSH and CDR2 LQKENI. Trimming took 0 bases from V and 0 from J; bases not matched to a gene: 3.

The chain combines TRBV5-1 with TRBJ2-3; D perhaps matches TRBD2 (5 bases). V dropped 0 bases and J dropped 4 bases, with 15 bases sitting between them. The CDR3 contains 16 residues. CDR1 and CDR2 from the germline V gene are SGHRS and YFSETQ. As DNA, the CDR3 is TGCGCCAGCAGCTTGGCGGCTAGCAGTGGCCCAGATACGCAGTATTTT. Translation: CASSLAASSGPDTQYF.

The CDR3 is CASSDAGTSGHTGELFF. CDR3 DNA sequence: TGCGCCAGCAGTGACGCAGGGACTAGCGGTCACACCGGGGAGCTGTTTTTT. This chain links TRBV10-1 with TRBJ2-2; 11 bases match TRBD2. The CDR3 contains 17 residues. After removal of 3 bases from V and 3 bases from J, the junction contained 6 bases not matched to a gene. Germline CDR1 reads WNHNN; CDR2 reads SYGVQD (reference sequence).

The chain couples TRBV3-1 (or the pseudogene TRBV3-2) to TRBJ2-5, with D unresolved. The germline gives CDR1 LGHDT, CDR2 YNNKEL (reference sequence). Trimming cost V 1 base and J 4 bases, with 13 bases left between them. The CDR3 covers 15 residues. The DNA for the CDR3 is TGTGCCAGCAGCCAAGGGTCCGAAGCGCGAGAGACCCAGTACTTC. It yields the protein CASSQGSEARETQYF.

This chain uses TRBV19 with TRBJ2-2, with D perhaps matching TRBD1 (5 bases). Germline CDR1 is LNHDA and CDR2 is SQIVND (reference sequence). V was clipped by 9 bases and J by 4 bases, with 6 bases between them. The CDR3 spans 11 residues. The chain's CDR3 is CASTGTGELFF. The CDR3, as DNA: TGTGCCAGCACAGGCACCGGGGAGCTGTTTTTT.

The chain has TRBV14 and TRBJ1-2; 11 positions match TRBD1. The CDR3 sequence is 15 residues long. Per the germline V gene, CDR1 is SGHDN and CDR2 is FVKESK. Losses at the gene ends were 1 base for V and 10 bases for J; bases not matched to a gene: 8. CDR3 nucleotides: TGTGCCAGCAGCCAAGGATTGCGGACAGGGGGCACCTACACCTTC. The encoded protein is CASSQGLRTGGTYTF.

The genes are TRBV7-2 and TRBJ1-1; D is unresolved. The CDR3 consists of 19 residues. Germline CDR1 reads SGHTA; CDR2 reads FQGNSA. Trimming removed 1 base at V and 1 base at J, with 22 bases between. CDR3 sequence reads: CASSLVVGETVPRNTEAFF. CDR3 DNA: TGTGCCAGCAGCTTAGTGGTCGGAGAAACCGTTCCTCGGAACACTGAAGCTTTCTTT. Full variable domain (remainder filled in from reference TRBV7-2 and TRBJ1-1): GAGVSQSPSNKVTEKGKDVELRCDPISGHTALYWYRQSLGQGLEFLIYFQGNSAPDKSGLPSDRFSAERTGGSVSTLTIQRTQQEDSAVYLCASSLVVGETVPRNTEAFFGQGTRLTVV.

The chain links TRBV10-3 to TRBJ2-3; 11 bases fit TRBD2. V trimming: 10 bases; J trimming: 2 bases; junction bases outside the gene matches: 5. CDR3 length: 14 residues. CDR1 and CDR2 (germline): ENHRY, SYGVKD. CDR3 sequence: CATTLAGDTDTQYF. CDR3 sequence (DNA): TGTGCCACTACACTAGCGGGGGACACAGATACGCAGTATTTT.

The chain uses TRBV2 and TRBJ2-7; 9 nucleotides match TRBD1. The CDR3 runs 15 residues. Germline assignment: CDR1 SNHLY and CDR2 FYNNEI. The J segment lost 1 base and the V segment lost 7 bases, leaving 8 bases of the junction unmatched. Here the CDR3 DNA reads TGTGCCAGCACTAGTGAGACAGGGGGGTCCTACGAGCAGTACTTC. Translation gives CASTSETGGSYEQYF.

The CDR3 reads CASSLASGRAYEQYF. CDR3 DNA sequence: TGTGCCAGCAGCTTAGCGAGCGGGAGGGCCTACGAGCAGTACTTC. V gene TRBV7-2 combines with J gene TRBJ2-7, with TRBD2 identical over 10 bases. The CDR3 is made up of 15 amino acids. The germline V gene has CDR1 SGHTA and CDR2 FQGNSA. V shed 0 bases and J 2 bases; nucleotides not matched to a gene: 1.

V usage is TRBV5-6 and J usage is TRBJ2-2; 10 bases align to TRBD2. V shed 4 bases, J shed 5 bases, and the junction held 14 bases outside the gene matches. Germline lookup yields CDR1 SGHDT and CDR2 YYEEEE. The CDR3 runs to 18 residues. This CDR3 reads CASSPYSSGGAETGELFF. The CDR3 bases are TGTGCCAGCAGCCCCTACTCCAGCGGGGGGGCCGAGACCGGGGAGCTGTTTTTT.

This clone was recorded only once. The chain is built from TRBV21-1 and TRBJ2-5; the tabulated D call, TRBD1, remains unverified against the DNA. TRBV21-1 has pseudogene status. CDR3 length: 18 residues. The CDR3 DNA reads TGTGCCAGCAGCAAAGGAAAGGGGACAGGGAGGGCTCCAGAGACCCAGTACTTC. This codes for CASSKGKGTGRAPETQYF.

CDR3 amino acids: CASSVELGLEGNSPLHF. CDR3 nucleotides: TGTGCCAGCAGCGTAGAGTTGGGCTTAGAGGGTAATTCACCCCTCCACTTT. The chain links TRBV9 to TRBJ1-6; no clear D gene. CDR1 is SGDLS, CDR2 YYNGEE, per germline. This CDR3 has 17 amino acids. With 0 bases removed from V and 6 bases from J, the gap between germline ends came to 16 bases.

This clone was counted once. V is TRBV21-1 and J is TRBJ1-4; TRBD1 was called by the table and not checked on the DNA. TRBV21-1 represents a pseudogene. This CDR3 is 16 amino acids long. CDR3 protein: CASSKSRQGRIEKLFF. DNA of the CDR3: TGTGCCAGCAGCAAATCCCGACAAGGCCGTATAGAAAAACTGTTTTTT.

This clone was recorded only once. This chain uses TRBV6-5 with TRBJ1-5, with D uncertain. V lost 6 bases, J lost 0 bases, and 9 bases lay in between. The CDR3 spans 14 residues. Germline lookup yields CDR1 MNHEY and CDR2 SVGAGI. The DNA for the CDR3 is TGTGCCAGCAGGGGCACCCTTAGCAATCAGCCCCAGCATTTT. Residues: CASRGTLSNQPQHF.

The chain couples TRBV7-9 to TRBJ2-3; weak D call: TRBD1 (5 bases). Looked up from germline, CDR1 is SEHNR and CDR2 is FQNEAQ (reference sequence). The CDR3 spans 17 residues. Trimming took off 5 bases at V and 0 bases at J, with 18 bases between the two ends. CDR3 amino acids: CASSHASQGFSTDTQYF. CDR3 sequence (DNA): TGTGCCAGCAGCCACGCGAGCCAGGGATTTAGCACAGATACGCAGTATTTT.

Only one count was recorded for this clone. The rearrangement joins TRBV9 to TRBJ1-2; weak D call: TRBD1 (6 bases). The CDR3 consists of 13 residues. Per germline, CDR1 SGDLS and CDR2 YYNGEE. The V gene lost 8 bases and the J gene lost 4 bases, with 15 bases spanning the gap. CDR3 nucleotides: TGTGCCAGGAGCCAGGGGCCTCTCTATGGCTACACCTTC. Amino acid sequence: CARSQGPLYGYTF.

This clone was observed a few times. The chain couples TRBV4-2 to TRBJ2-5; D gene unclear. The germline V gene has CDR1 LGHNA and CDR2 YNFKEQ. CDR3 length equals 15 residues. Trimming pared 0 bases from V and 5 bases from J, leaving 13 bases between. CDR3 sequence (DNA): TGTGCCAGCAGCCAAGATCTAGGAGTAATGGAGACCCAGTACTTC. This encodes CASSQDLGVMETQYF.

The chain uses TRBV29-1 and TRBJ2-1, with a weak D call TRBD2 (7 bases). The V end lost 4 bases, the J end lost 9 bases, and 19 bases lay between the germline ends. CDR1 and CDR2 (germline): SQVTM, ANQGSEA. This CDR3 comprises 14 residues. For the CDR3, the DNA is TGCAGCGTTGGGAGCGGGAACGAAGGGGGTGAGCAGTTCTTC. It translates to CSVGSGNEGGEQFF.

The rearrangement links TRBV7-9 to TRBJ2-7; weak D call: TRBD1 (6 bases). Germline loops: CDR1 SEHNR, CDR2 FQNEAQ (reference sequence). CDR3 length equals 15 residues. The V gene lost 5 bases and the J gene lost 3 bases, with 17 bases spanning the gap. CDR3 nucleotide sequence: TGTGCCAGCAGCCCCCGTGGGGGCAGGGGCTACGAGCAGTACTTC. Translation gives CASSPRGGRGYEQYF.

This chain connects TRBV2 to TRBJ1-2; a weak D match, TRBD1 (6 bases). V shed 2 bases and J shed 0 bases, with 10 bases lying between them. This CDR3 contains 15 residues. The germline CDR1 and CDR2 sequences are SNHLY and FYNNEI. CDR3: CASSERQGTNYGYTF. Written as DNA, the CDR3 is TGTGCCAGCAGTGAACGGCAGGGGACTAACTATGGCTACACCTTC.

The J gene is TRBJ2-7, the V gene TRBV27; TRBD2 is a possible D gene (5 bases). Trimming removed 5 bases at V and 2 bases at J, with 16 bases between. CDR1 and CDR2 from the germline V gene are MNHEY and SMNVEV (reference sequence). This CDR3 has 15 amino acids. The CDR3 spells CASSALLRVPYEQYF. For the CDR3, the DNA is TGTGCCAGCAGTGCCCTCCTGAGGGTCCCCTACGAGCAGTACTTC.

The chain joins TRBV10-3 to TRBJ1-6; D is possibly TRBD1 (5 bases). Deletions cut 6 bases from V and 9 bases from J, with 15 bases between. This CDR3 is built from 14 residues. Per the germline V gene, CDR1 is ENHRY and CDR2 is SYGVKD. The CDR3 nucleotides are TGTGCCATCAGCCGATCGGGGGAGGTTTCACCCCTCCACTTT. Protein: CAISRSGEVSPLHF.

The chain has TRBV7-2 and TRBJ2-3; TRBD2 matches 7 bases. Germline assignment: CDR1 SGHTA and CDR2 FQGNSA. Trimming removed 5 bases from V and 0 bases from J; junction bases left unmatched: 8. The CDR3 has 16 residues. CDR3 region: CASSLQSGTSTDTQYF. The CDR3 nucleotides are TGTGCCAGCAGCCTGCAAAGCGGGACTAGCACAGATACGCAGTATTTT.

V gene TRBV28 combines with J gene TRBJ1-1; D is ambiguous. The CDR3 has 11 residues. V lost 10 bases and J lost 5, with 11 bases in between. Germline V gene data show CDR1 as MDHEN and CDR2 as SYDVKM. CDR3 region: CATESRTEAFF. CDR3 sequence (DNA): TGTGCCACCGAGAGCCGGACTGAAGCTTTCTTT.

CDR3 amino acids: CASSASQGANTGELFF. In nucleotides, the CDR3 is TGTGCCAGCAGCGCCTCACAGGGGGCGAACACCGGGGAGCTGTTTTTT. The rearrangement uses TRBV9 and TRBJ2-2; 8 bases align to TRBD1. CDR1 is SGDLS, CDR2 YYNGEE, per germline. J lost 0 bases, V lost 3 bases, and 4 bases had no gene match. This CDR3 is built from 16 residues.

This clone was counted only a few times. V usage is TRBV7-8 and J usage is TRBJ1-5; a possible D gene is TRBD1 (6 bases). Germline V gene sequence: CDR1 SGHVS, CDR2 FQNEAQ. Trimming removed 5 bases from V and 4 bases from J, with 15 bases in between. CDR3 length: 15 amino acids. The DNA for the CDR3 is TGTGCCAGCAGCCCCCGGAACAGGGTGAATCAGCCCCAGCATTTT. The encoded protein is CASSPRNRVNQPQHF.

In its sample, this clone was seen a few times. The chain employs TRBV6-5 and TRBJ2-1; D perhaps matches TRBD1 (5 bases). Trimming cost V 0 bases and J 4 bases, with 10 bases left between them. Germline loops: CDR1 MNHEY, CDR2 SVGAGI. The CDR3 consists of 15 residues. CDR3 in amino acids: CASSYSGRRYNEQFF. CDR3 sequence (DNA): TGTGCCAGCAGTTACTCGGGGCGGAGATACAATGAGCAGTTCTTC.